Listed below are T cell receptor beta chains from one sample, sequenced in a study of blood T cell repertoires in COVID-19. Data came from immunoSEQ multiplex PCR; TCRdb stores just in-frame clones and leaves some out. The table includes approximately 120,000 clones, about 89% detected once. The source material was peripheral blood. All receptors derive from a human donor with acute or convalescent COVID-19. The donor label of this sample is uncertain. The CDR3 runs from the conserved cysteine through the conserved F or W. The D gene is left open where the match is weak. Clone size is stated in some rows and not others, as once, few, many or a class when expanded.

.	TRBD2	TRBV7-9	TRBJ2-1	CASSPGLAGNEQFF	TGTGCCAGCAGCCCGGGACTAGCGGGAAATGAGCAGTTCTTC
.	.	TRBV10-3	TRBJ2-5	CAISDSGPGEAQYF	TGTGCCATCAGTGACAGTGGTCCCGGGGAGGCCCAGTACTTC
.	TRBD2	TRBV18	TRBJ2-2	CASSKEAREVKTGELFF	TGTGCCAGCTCCAAAGAGGCGCGGGAGGTTAAGACCGGGGAGCTGTTTTTT
few	.	TRBV18	TRBJ1-1	CASSPGAGNTEAFF	TGTGCCAGCTCACCAGGGGCAGGGAACACTGAAGCTTTCTTT
.	.	TRBV28	TRBJ1-1	CASRTDTEAFF	TGTGCCAGCAGAACAGACACTGAAGCTTTCTTT
.	.	TRBV2	TRBJ1-5	CASGENQPQHF	TGTGCCAGCGGAGAGAATCAGCCCCAGCATTTT
.	TRBD1	TRBV12-3/TRBV12-4	TRBJ1-1	CASSVGTAEAFF	TGTGCCAGCAGTGTGGGGACAGCTGAAGCTTTCTTT
.	.	TRBV5-1	TRBJ1-1	CASSGQWTGEDAFF	TGCGCCAGCAGCGGTCAATGGACGGGGGAGGACGCTTTCTTT
.	.	TRBV9	TRBJ1-1	CASSLPPGSAFF	TGTGCCAGCAGCCTCCCTCCGGGATCGGCTTTCTTT
once	.	TRBV10-3	TRBJ1-5	CAISDGGAGNQPQHF	TGTGCCATCAGTGATGGGGGGGCGGGCAATCAGCCCCAGCATTTT
.	.	TRBV11-2	TRBJ2-7	CASSPLARLSSYEQYF	TGTGCCAGCAGCCCTTTAGCGAGACTAAGCTCCTACGAGCAGTACTTC
.	.	TRBV4-1	TRBJ1-2	CASSQGGIDGYTF	TGCGCCAGCAGCCAAGGCGGGATTGATGGCTACACCTTC
.	TRBD2	TRBV19	TRBJ2-1	CASSDGRASSYNEQFF	TGTGCCAGTAGTGACGGGAGGGCAAGCTCCTACAATGAGCAGTTCTTC
.	.	TRBV28	TRBJ2-2	CASSLLQSTGELFF	TGTGCCAGCAGTCTGCTACAGAGCACCGGGGAGCTGTTTTTT
.	TRBD1	TRBV5-1	TRBJ1-2	CASSTGGGDGYTF	TGCGCCAGCAGCACAGGAGGGGGCGATGGCTACACCTTC
.	.	TRBV19	TRBJ1-4	CASSPQLGAGATNEKLFF	TGTGCCAGTAGTCCTCAACTCGGGGCAGGGGCAACTAATGAAAAACTGTTTTTT
.	TRBD2	TRBV5-8	TRBJ2-1	CASTQLGGEQFF	TGTGCCAGCACCCAACTGGGGGGGGAGCAGTTCTTC
.	.	TRBV18	TRBJ2-5	CASSPTRSQETQYF	TGTGCCAGCTCACCAACCCGGTCTCAAGAGACCCAGTACTTC
.	.	TRBV15	TRBJ1-2	CATSRDRGGYTF	TGTGCCACCAGCAGAGATCGAGGGGGCTACACCTTC
.	.	TRBV9	TRBJ1-1	CASSAGGWSTEAFF	TGTGCCAGCAGCGCGGGGGGTTGGAGCACTGAAGCTTTCTTT
few	.	TRBV6-5	TRBJ1-1	CASSKDAGGGEAFF	TGTGCCAGCAGCAAGGATGCGGGGGGCGGTGAAGCTTTCTTT
.	.	TRBV19	TRBJ1-6	CASSFRSGGNSPLHF	TGTGCCAGTAGTTTCCGGTCTGGGGGGAATTCACCCCTCCACTTT
.	.	TRBV5-1	TRBJ1-3	CASSLGGLSGNTIYF	TGCGCCAGCAGCTTGGGGGGACTATCTGGAAACACCATATATTTT
.	TRBD1	TRBV4-2	TRBJ2-7	CASSQELRTGASYEQYF	TGTGCCAGCAGCCAAGAGCTAAGGACAGGGGCCTCCTACGAGCAGTACTTC
.	.	TRBV3-1/TRBV3-2	TRBJ1-2	CASSHGGGGYTF	TGTGCCAGCAGCCATGGGGGAGGGGGCTACACCTTC
.	.	TRBV21-1	TRBJ1-2	CASSARDRTFYGYTF	TGTGCCAGCAGCGCCCGGGACAGGACCTTCTATGGCTACACCTTC
.	TRBD1	TRBV6-2/TRBV6-3	TRBJ1-5	CASSYSGTGANQPQHF	TGTGCCAGCAGTTACTCCGGGACAGGAGCCAATCAGCCCCAGCATTTT
.	.	TRBV11-2	TRBJ2-7	CASKSPSLAYEQYF	TGTGCCAGCAAGTCGCCTAGCCTGGCCTACGAGCAGTACTTC
.	.	TRBV11-2	TRBJ1-2	CASSPGDYYGYTF	TGTGCCAGCAGTCCAGGGGATTACTATGGCTACACCTTC
.	.	TRBV5-6	TRBJ1-4	CASSFPGSKKLFF	TGTGCCAGCAGCTTCCCAGGGTCGAAAAAACTGTTTTTT
.	TRBD1	TRBV18	TRBJ1-1	CASSPIRDRGVRAFF	TGTGCCAGCTCACCAATCCGCGACAGGGGCGTTAGGGCTTTCTTT
.	TRBD2	TRBV19	TRBJ2-1	CASTPGTSGRALVYNEQFF	TGTGCCAGTACCCCCGGGACTAGCGGGAGGGCCCTCGTTTACAATGAGCAGTTCTTC
.	.	TRBV19	TRBJ1-5	CASSILGLDYSNQPQHF	TGTGCCAGTAGTATTCTTGGACTAGACTATAGCAATCAGCCCCAGCATTTT
.	.	TRBV19	TRBJ1-4	CASRSGEGVRTNEKLFF	TGTGCCAGTAGGTCCGGTGAGGGGGTACGAACTAATGAAAAACTGTTTTTT
.	.	TRBV6-2/TRBV6-3	TRBJ2-4	CASSWTWLNIQYF	TGTGCCAGCAGTTGGACTTGGTTAAACATTCAGTACTTC
.	TRBD1	TRBV28	TRBJ1-1	CASRRQGIEAFF	TGTGCCAGCAGGCGACAGGGGATCGAAGCTTTCTTT
.	TRBD2	TRBV7-2	TRBJ2-2	CASSPAGVGGELFF	TGTGCCAGCAGCCCAGCGGGAGTCGGCGGGGAGCTGTTTTTT
.	.	TRBV5-6	TRBJ1-5	CASSLAEGNQPQHF	TGTGCCAGCAGCTTGGCCGAGGGAAATCAGCCCCAGCATTTT
.	.	TRBV27	TRBJ2-6	CASSFRRVESSSGANVLTF	TGTGCCAGCAGTTTCCGCAGGGTGGAAAGCAGCTCTGGGGCCAACGTCCTGACTTTC
.	.	TRBV6-6	TRBJ1-1	CASSYGEDEAFF	TGTGCCAGCAGCTACGGGGAGGATGAAGCTTTCTTT
.	.	TRBV7-2	TRBJ2-5	CASSLAARGSGYF	TGTGCCAGCAGCTTAGCGGCTAGGGGATCTGGGTACTTC
once	.	TRBV6-5	TRBJ1-2	CASSYSPGVNYGYTF	TGTGCCAGCAGTTACTCACCCGGAGTTAACTATGGCTACACCTTC
.	TRBD1	TRBV6-5	TRBJ1-2	CASRPTGGSGYGYTF	TGTGCCAGCAGGCCTACAGGGGGCTCGGGCTATGGCTACACCTTC
.	TRBD1	TRBV6-5	TRBJ2-7	CATATDRRFIEQYF	TGTGCCACTGCTACGGACAGGAGGTTTATAGAGCAGTACTTC
.	TRBD1	TRBV2	TRBJ1-6	CASSLQGAGNSPLHF	TGTGCCAGCAGCCTACAGGGGGCGGGGAATTCACCCCTCCACTTT
.	.	TRBV28	TRBJ1-6	CASSRLESPLHF	TGTGCCAGCAGCCGACTGGAATCACCCCTCCACTTT
.	TRBD2	TRBV7-2	TRBJ2-5	CASSLGLAGNQETQYF	TGTGCCAGCAGCCTCGGACTAGCGGGAAACCAAGAGACCCAGTACTTC
.	TRBD1	TRBV7-9	TRBJ2-7	CASSFAGTGDEQYF	TGTGCCAGCAGCTTCGCCGGGACAGGGGACGAGCAGTACTTC
.	.	TRBV5-8	TRBJ1-5	CASSRGMGQPQHF	TGTGCCAGCAGCCGGGGGATGGGTCAGCCCCAGCATTTT
once	.	TRBV2	TRBJ1-4	CASSGFTGAINEKLFF	TGTGCCAGCAGTGGATTCACAGGCGCAATTAATGAAAAACTGTTTTTT
.	TRBD1	TRBV19	TRBJ1-5	CASSKLGQIDQPQHF	TGTGCCAGTAGTAAACTGGGACAGATCGATCAGCCCCAGCATTTT
.	TRBD2	TRBV6-5	TRBJ2-7	CAVLLRGGPYEQYF	TGTGCCGTCCTTCTCCGGGGGGGGCCCTACGAGCAGTACTTC
once	TRBD2	TRBV28	TRBJ2-5	CASSLLVGTSGQETQYF	TGTGCCAGCAGTTTATTAGTGGGGACTAGCGGTCAAGAGACCCAGTACTTC